This entry lists 15 T cell receptor beta chains sequenced from one sample in a study of beta chain features in type 1 diabetes. The study reverse transcribed the entire isolated RNA, so it sequenced expressed TCRB transcripts. Sequenced by immunoSEQ multiplex PCR; TCRdb stores in-frame clones only, minus some. This sample has tens of thousands of clones, with roughly 45% found just once. Source material: stem cell memory CD4+ T cells from blood. Receptors were obtained from a young woman in good health.

V is TRBV7-2 and J is TRBJ2-1; the match to TRBD2 covers 11 bases. This CDR3 is 16 amino acids long. Germline V lookup: CDR1 SGHTA, CDR2 FQGNSA. After removal of 5 bases from V and 2 bases from J, the junction contained 5 bases not matched to a gene. The CDR3 DNA sequence: TGTGCCAGCAGCCGGGGACTAGCGGCCCCCTACAATGAGCAGTTCTTC. Its protein is CASSRGLAAPYNEQFF.

This chain uses TRBV5-1 with TRBJ2-1; D gene uncertain. Deletions cut 0 bases from V and 0 bases from J, with 10 bases between. The CDR3 spans 16 residues. Germline-derived CDR1 and CDR2 are SGHRS and YFSETQ. CDR3 amino acids: CASSLVESLSYNEQFF. For the CDR3, the DNA is TGCGCCAGCAGCTTGGTGGAGTCCCTCTCCTACAATGAGCAGTTCTTC. Full variable domain (outside the CDR3, taken from reference TRBV5-1 and TRBJ2-1): KAGVTQTPRYLIKTRGQQVTLSCSPISGHRSVSWYQQTPGQGLQFLFEYFSETQRNKGNFPGRFSGRQFSNSRSEMNVSTLELGDSALYLCASSLVESLSYNEQFFGPGTRLTVL.

This clone was recorded once. This chain uses TRBV2 with TRBJ1-1; 12 nucleotides agree with TRBD1. V dropped 6 bases and J dropped 4; count of bases not matched to a gene: 12. The CDR3 totals 17 residues. Per germline, CDR1 SNHLY and CDR2 FYNNEI. For the CDR3, the DNA is TGTGCCAGCAGGACTCTGAGGGGACAGGGGGCCGGCACTGAAGCTTTCTTT. As protein: CASRTLRGQGAGTEAFF.

The CDR3 loop reads CASSPQRAGPTDTQYF. CDR3 coding DNA: TGTGCCAGCAGCCCCCAGCGGGCTGGGCCCACAGATACGCAGTATTTT. V and J are TRBV7-3 and TRBJ2-3, with D perhaps matching TRBD2 (6 bases). This CDR3 has 16 residues. Trimming cost V 5 bases and J 2 bases, with 17 bases left between them. The germline gives CDR1 SGHTA, CDR2 FQGTGA.

This clone was counted a few times. This chain connects TRBV28 to TRBJ2-7; the D is unclear. The germline CDR1 and CDR2 sequences are MDHEN and SYDVKM. The CDR3 length is 11 residues. Trimming stripped 3 bases from V and 3 bases from J, with 3 bases between. Here the CDR3 DNA reads TGTGCCAGCAGTTTCCGCTACGAGCAGTACTTC. Its translation is CASSFRYEQYF.

The chain employs TRBV29-1 and TRBJ2-5, with 8 bases aligning to TRBD2. V was clipped by 4 bases and J by 5 bases; unmatched bases: 6. Per the germline V gene, CDR1 is SQVTM and CDR2 is ANQGSEA. The CDR3 consists of 13 residues. The CDR3 coding sequence is TGCAGCGTTGCCGGGAGGGCCGCGGAGACCCAGTACTTC. This translates into CSVAGRAAETQYF.

This chain links TRBV4-3 with TRBJ2-1; D gene ambiguous. Germline CDR1 is LGHNA and CDR2 is YSLEER. This CDR3 spans 17 amino acids. Trimming cost V 0 bases and J 1 base, with 13 bases left between them. The CDR3 region is CASSQDLIQRSYNEQFF. CDR3 nucleotides: TGCGCCAGCAGCCAAGATCTAATCCAGCGATCCTACAATGAGCAGTTCTTC.

This clone was seen a few times. The CDR3 loop is CASSLTEREMQYF. CDR3 DNA sequence: TGTGCCAGCAGCCTGACTGAACGGGAGATGCAGTATTTT. The chain combines TRBV27 with TRBJ2-3; perhaps TRBD2 as D (6 bases). The CDR3 consists of 13 residues. V was cut by 6 bases and J by 11 bases, with 18 bases left in between. CDR1 and CDR2 from the germline V gene are MNHEY and SMNVEV (reference sequence).

The chain uses TRBV19 and TRBJ2-1, with D perhaps matching TRBD2 (5 bases). Germline lookup yields CDR1 LNHDA and CDR2 SQIVND (reference sequence). V lost 6 bases to trimming and J lost 8 bases, with 14 bases between them. The CDR3 sequence is 13 residues long. DNA of the CDR3: TGTGCCAGTAGGGCGGGTCGGAGTCATGAGCAGTTCTTC. This sequence encodes CASRAGRSHEQFF.

V is TRBV28 and J is TRBJ1-1; D call uncertain. The V end lost 7 bases, the J end lost 5 bases, and 8 bases lay between the germline ends. This CDR3 is 11 amino acids long. Germline values: CDR1 MDHEN, CDR2 SYDVKM. CDR3 amino acids: CASTGGTEAFF. The CDR3, as DNA: TGTGCCAGCACCGGAGGGACTGAAGCTTTCTTT.

There are a few counts of this clone. The CDR3 nucleotides read TGTGCCAGCAGGGCCGGGGGGCTATCTGGAAACACCATATATTTT. Translated: CASRAGGLSGNTIYF. The genes are TRBV6-5 and TRBJ1-3, with TRBD1 as a possible D gene (6 bases). Trimming took 6 bases from V and 1 from J, leaving 13 bases between them. CDR3 length: 15 amino acids. The V gene's germline CDR1 is MNHEY and CDR2 SVGAGI.

The chain carries TRBV5-1 and TRBJ1-1; 7 bases are shared with TRBD1. V lost 0 bases, J lost 11 bases, and 4 bases stayed unmatched. Germline V gene lookup returns CDR1 SGHRS and CDR2 YFSETQ. CDR3 length: 12 residues. The DNA of the CDR3 is TGCGCCAGCAGCTTGGAGGGGGCGCGGGCTTTCTTT. Its translation is CASSLEGARAFF.

The rearrangement links TRBV4-2 to TRBJ1-4; 9 bases align to TRBD1. The CDR3 has 16 residues. The junction had 9 bases not matched to a gene; V was cut back by 0 bases and J by 10 bases. The germline V gene has CDR1 LGHNA and CDR2 YNFKEQ. The CDR3 reads CASSQDLGQGYGKLFF. CDR3 nucleotide sequence: TGTGCCAGCAGCCAAGATTTGGGACAGGGATATGGAAAACTGTTTTTT.

The CDR3 bases are TGTGCCAGCAGCCAATCGCGGGTCGGTGAGCAGTTCTTC. Protein product: CASSQSRVGEQFF. The J gene is TRBJ2-1, the V gene TRBV6-5; possibly TRBD2 for D (5 bases). The CDR3 consists of 13 residues. The V gene lost 6 bases and the J gene lost 9 bases, with 15 bases spanning the gap. Germline values: CDR1 MNHEY, CDR2 SVGAGI.

CDR3 amino acids: CASSPAGGTAYEQYF. CDR3 DNA sequence: TGCGCCAGCAGCCCGGCTGGGGGGACGGCCTACGAGCAGTACTTC. The chain employs TRBV5-1 and TRBJ2-7; perhaps TRBD2 as D (6 bases). The CDR3 loop spans 15 amino acids. Between the trimmed V and J ends, which lost 4 bases and 2 bases, there was a span of 16 bases. Germline-derived CDR1 and CDR2 are SGHRS and YFSETQ.